This TCR beta chain was documented in a study of breast tumors, draining lymph nodes, adjacent tissues. Breast cancer patients provided tissue from their axillary draining lymph nodes. This clonotype appeared many times. This CDR3 is built from 15 residues. The germline CDR1 and CDR2 sequences are DFQATT and SNEGSKA (reference sequence). V lost 4 bases, J lost 5 bases, and 10 bases stayed unmatched. TCRdb processed the multiplex PCR reads anew with MiXCR; each CDR3 protein has one entry. The sample includes 85,000 to 120,000 distinct CDR3 sequences, roughly 33% of them seen just once. This TCR was recovered from a female donor with breast cancer. Some clones in this sample may be carry-over from other donors' samples. The V gene is TRBV20-1, the J gene TRBJ2-5, with 10 bases matching TRBD2. The sample comprised axillary lymph node tissue. The CDR3 reads CSATSLLAGPETQYF. CDR3 sequence (DNA): TGCAGTGCTACCTCGCTACTAGCGGGGCCGGAGACCCAGTACTTC.